The 9 T cell receptor beta chains given below trace back to one sample, sequenced in a study of CD8+ T cells in alopecia areata. The authors extracted RNA and reverse transcribed it into cDNA as the sequencing template. Assay used: immunoSEQ multiplex PCR; TCRdb lists only in-frame clones, some missing. The sample lists about 120,000 clones; around 53% were seen once. Treatment: oral pan-JAK inhibitor, 5-10 mg twice daily. Material: CD4+ T cells sorted from blood, obtained at week 4, from a patient treated with tofacitinib. The receptors stem from a human donor with alopecia areata.

The V call is TRBV4-1, the J call TRBJ2-7; 12 nucleotides align to TRBD2. Germline V gene sequence: CDR1 MGHRA, CDR2 YSYEKL. The CDR3 loop spans 15 amino acids. Unmatched junction bases numbered 3, after V lost 6 bases and J lost 0 bases. CDR3 sequence (DNA): TGCGCCAGCAGAGGACTAGCGGGACCCTCCTACGAGCAGTACTTC. Amino acid sequence: CASRGLAGPSYEQYF.

CDR3 sequence: CASSMRGIVMELGYGYTF. The CDR3 DNA reads TGTGCCAGTAGTATGCGGGGGATCGTTATGGAGCTTGGGTATGGCTACACCTTC. This chain uses TRBV19 with TRBJ1-2; perhaps TRBD1 as D (5 bases). The length of the CDR3 is 18 residues. Germline-derived CDR1 and CDR2 are LNHDA and SQIVND (reference sequence). V was cut by 3 bases and J by 5 bases, with 25 bases left in between.

The J gene is TRBJ2-5, the V gene TRBV11-2, with D hard to call. V was pared by 0 bases and J by 2 bases, with 7 bases between. Looked up from germline, CDR1 is SGHAT and CDR2 is FQNNGV. This CDR3 has 14 residues. The CDR3 sequence: CASSLEWVQETQYF. The CDR3 DNA follows: TGTGCCAGCAGCTTAGAATGGGTTCAAGAGACCCAGTACTTC.

This clone was picked up a small number of times. The J gene is TRBJ2-4, the V gene TRBV7-2, with TRBD2 matching over 8 bases. V lost 2 bases to trimming and J lost 0 bases; unmatched junction nucleotides: 0. Per germline, CDR1 SGHTA and CDR2 FQGNSA. The CDR3 extends over 15 amino acids. The CDR3 nucleotides are TGTGCCAGCAGCTTACGGGGGGGAGCCAAAAACATTCAGTACTTC. Translated: CASSLRGGAKNIQYF.

This clone was counted between two and nine times. The chain employs TRBV5-4 and TRBJ2-3, with a possible D match to TRBD1 (5 bases). Between the trimmed V and J ends, which lost 3 bases and 2 bases, there was a span of 13 bases. The CDR3 runs to 15 residues. Germline V gene sequence: CDR1 SGHNT, CDR2 YYREEE (reference sequence). CDR3 region: CASSSGHTNTDTQYF. The CDR3 nucleotides read TGTGCCAGCAGCTCCGGACATACTAACACAGATACGCAGTATTTT.

The rearrangement links TRBV6-1 to TRBJ1-2, with 9 positions matching TRBD1. This CDR3 has 14 residues. V was pared by 2 bases and J by 4 bases, with 2 bases of the junction left unmatched. Germline CDR1 reads MNHNS; CDR2 reads SASEGT. CDR3 amino acids: CASSETGQGYGYTF. CDR3 sequence (DNA): TGTGCCAGCAGTGAAACGGGACAGGGCTATGGCTACACCTTC.

This chain joins TRBV5-1 and TRBJ2-3, with a tentative D call TRBD1 (6 bases). The V gene's germline CDR1 is SGHRS and CDR2 YFSETQ. Trimming left V 7 bases short and J 3 bases short, with 15 bases between. This CDR3 spans 14 amino acids. In DNA form, the CDR3 reads TGCGCCAGCGGTTTAGGGGGATATACAGATACGCAGTATTTT. Amino acid sequence: CASGLGGYTDTQYF.

This rearrangement joins TRBV2 to TRBJ1-6; the D gene is possibly TRBD1 (6 bases). The CDR3 totals 13 residues. The germline V and J ends were trimmed by 3 bases and 10 bases, with 10 bases remaining between them. CDR1 is SNHLY, CDR2 FYNNEI, per germline. Written as DNA, the CDR3 is TGTGCCAGCAGTGACTATCAGGGGTCACCCCTCCACTTT. Amino acid sequence: CASSDYQGSPLHF.

The rearrangement joins TRBV19 to TRBJ1-5; 8 nucleotides align to TRBD1. Germline CDR1 is LNHDA and CDR2 is SQIVND (reference sequence). The junction had 2 bases not matched to a gene; V was cut back by 9 bases and J by 4 bases. The CDR3 has 12 amino acids. CDR3 nucleotides: TGTGCCAGCCGACAGGGGAATCAGCCCCAGCATTTT. Encoded protein: CASRQGNQPQHF.